These 25 T cell receptor beta chains were sequenced from one sample in a study of neurological immune-mediated disorders. TCRdb itself ran the 5' RACE reads through MiXCR, one entry per CDR3 protein. The sample holds tens of thousands of distinct CDR3 sequences, under 4.5% seen once. Sequenced material: PBMCs. The receptors derive from a woman in her twenties or thirties with multiple sclerosis.

This clonotype was seen at least ten times. V and J are TRBV5-5 and TRBJ2-5; D is possibly TRBD1 (6 bases). This CDR3 contains 16 residues. Per germline, CDR1 SGHKS and CDR2 YYEKEE (reference sequence). The ends were cut back, 4 bases at V and 2 bases at J, with 18 bases in the middle. The CDR3 loop reads CASSRPGDNSQETQYF. The CDR3 region has the DNA TGTGCCAGCAGCCGACCCGGGGACAACAGTCAAGAGACCCAGTACTTC.

A word on this clonotype: This clone may be a read error of a much larger clone one base away. The V call is TRBV20-1, the J call TRBJ2-1, with a weak D call TRBD1 (6 bases). CDR1 is DFQATT, CDR2 SNEGSKA, per germline (reference sequence). The CDR3 totals 15 residues. CDR3 sequence reads: CSANKPGDPYNVQFF. The CDR3 DNA reads as TGCAGTGCAAATAAACCAGGGGACCCCTACAATGTGCAGTTCTTC.

This clonotype has just a few counts. The chain carries TRBV10-3 and TRBJ2-6; the match to TRBD1 covers 9 bases. The CDR3 totals 20 residues. Germline CDR1 ENHRY, CDR2 SYGVKD. V shed 3 bases and J 0 bases; nucleotides not matched to a gene: 12. CDR3 sequence: CAISESASDRGPSGANVLTF. The CDR3, as DNA: TGTGCCATCAGTGAATCCGCCTCGGACAGGGGTCCCTCTGGGGCCAACGTCCTGACTTTC.

This clonotype has ten or more counts. In nucleotides, the CDR3 is TGTGCCACCAGCAGAGATAGTTTGGGAGGAAATGGCTACACCTTC. It codes for CATSRDSLGGNGYTF. The V gene is TRBV15, the J gene TRBJ1-2; D unclear. CDR3 length: 15 amino acids. Germline V CDR1 and CDR2: LNHNV, YYDKDF (reference sequence). Trimming pared 0 bases from V and 6 bases from J, leaving 14 bases between.

Details on this clonotype: A read error may produce the germline difference seen at one junction end. In DNA form, the CDR3 reads TGCAGTGCTAGACGTACCGGGACAGGGGATTCACCCCTCAACTTT. As protein: CSARRTGTGDSPLNF. The J gene is TRBJ1-6, the V gene TRBV20-1, with 10 bases fitting TRBD1. CDR1 DFQATT and CDR2 SNEGSKA come from the germline V gene (reference sequence). The CDR3 covers 15 residues.

This clonotype was observed at least ten times. The chain employs TRBV20-1 and TRBJ2-5; the match to TRBD1 covers 7 bases. Looked up from germline, CDR1 is DFQATT and CDR2 is SNEGSKA (reference sequence). V shed 6 bases and J 7 bases; nucleotides not matched to a gene: 14. The CDR3 contains 14 residues. The CDR3 loop reads CSARSTGRFPTQYF. DNA of the CDR3: TGCAGTGCCCGATCGACAGGGCGGTTTCCGACCCAGTACTTC.

This clonotype appeared many times. The J gene is TRBJ2-7, the V gene TRBV12-3 or TRBV12-4; TRBD2 matches at 8 bases. Trimming cost V 6 bases and J 2 bases; bases outside gene matches: 6. CDR3 length: 14 amino acids. The DNA of the CDR3 is TGTGCCAGCAGCAAGCGGGAGCGCCCCTACGAGCAGTACTTC. Translating it yields CASSKRERPYEQYF.

As regards this clonotype: A much more abundant neighbour one base away suggests this may be a read error. The rearrangement links TRBV20-1 to TRBJ2-7; weak D call: TRBD2 (5 bases). The CDR3 is made up of 13 amino acids. CDR1 and CDR2 from the germline V gene are DFQATT and SNEGSKA (reference sequence). The V and J ends lost 3 bases and 4 bases respectively, with 13 bases between them. The CDR3 coding sequence is TGCAGTGCTAGCTCTAGAGGGAGTTACGAGCAGTACTTC. It yields the protein CSASSRGSYEQYF.

This clonotype was found many times. The V gene is TRBV7-7, the J gene TRBJ2-2; TRBD2 aligns across 7 bases. Germline V gives CDR1 SSHAT, CDR2 FNYEAQ (reference sequence). This CDR3 is built from 17 residues. Here the CDR3 reads CASGPGLQAGNTGELFF. In DNA, the CDR3 is TGTGCTAGCGGTCCGGGACTACAGGCGGGGAACACCGGGGAGCTGTTTTTT. Complete variable domain (other parts from reference TRBV7-7 and TRBJ2-2): GAGVSQSPRYKVTKRGQDVTLRCDPISSHATLYWYQQALGQGPEFLTYFNYEAQPDKSGLPSDRFSAERPEGSISTLTIQRTEQRDSAMYRCASGPGLQAGNTGELFFGEGSRLTVL.

The table lists this clonotype with many counts. V gene TRBV12-3 or TRBV12-4 combines with J gene TRBJ2-2, with D perhaps matching TRBD1 (5 bases). The CDR3 extends over 16 amino acids. V lost 5 bases to trimming and J lost 0 bases, with 13 bases between them. The CDR3 coding sequence is TGTGCCAGCAGTCCCCTTATGACAGCGAACACCGGGGAGCTGTTTTTT. Translation gives CASSPLMTANTGELFF.

This clonotype was seen a few times. The chain joins TRBV6-1 to TRBJ2-4; TRBD1 matches 10 bases. V trimming: 4 bases; J trimming: 7 bases; junction bases outside the gene matches: 7. The germline CDR1 and CDR2 sequences are MNHNS and SASEGT. The CDR3 runs to 15 residues. The CDR3: CASSGFGTGENIQYF. In DNA, the CDR3 is TGTGCCAGCAGTGGCTTCGGGACAGGGGAGAACATTCAGTACTTC.

The genes are TRBV10-3 and TRBJ1-3; D is unresolved. The germline gives CDR1 ENHRY, CDR2 SYGVKD. Trimming removed 0 bases at V and 1 base at J, with 10 bases between. CDR3 size: 16 residues. The CDR3 protein is CAISESVPASGNTIYF. CDR3 bases: TGTGCCATCAGTGAGTCAGTGCCAGCTTCTGGAAACACCATATATTTT.

This clonotype was recorded at least ten times. The chain carries TRBV20-1 and TRBJ2-1; tentatively, D is TRBD2 (5 bases). CDR3 length: 16 residues. Germline V CDR1 and CDR2: DFQATT, SNEGSKA (reference sequence). V lost 1 base to trimming and J lost 1 base, with 14 bases between them. CDR3 nucleotides: TGCAGTGCTAGAGGAGGGCTAGCTGAATCCTACAATGAGCAGTTCTTC. It specifies CSARGGLAESYNEQFF.

The sample holds many counts of this clonotype. CDR3 DNA sequence: TGTGCCAGCAGTTTTAGGTGGGACCGACTCTATGGCTACACCTTC. The encoded protein is CASSFRWDRLYGYTF. This chain connects TRBV27 to TRBJ1-2; maybe TRBD1 (5 bases). The germline V gene has CDR1 MNHEY and CDR2 SMNVEV (reference sequence). With 3 bases removed from V and 4 bases from J, the gap between germline ends came to 15 bases. This CDR3 comprises 15 residues.

This clonotype has only a few counts. The junction departs from germline at one end; a sequencing error may be responsible. The gene calls are TRBV5-6 and TRBJ1-6; D not resolved. From germline, CDR1 is SGHDT and CDR2 YYEEEE. CDR3 size: 16 residues. CDR3 bases: TGTGCCAGCAGCGGCTTACCGGGGAGTTATAATTCACCCCTCAACTTT. This gives the protein CASSGLPGSYNSPLNF. The complete variable domain, with remaining parts taken from reference TRBV5-6 and TRBJ1-6, reads DAGVTQSPTHLIKTRGQQVTLRCSPKSGHDTVSWYQQALGQGPQFIFQYYEEEERQRGNFPDRFSGHQFPNYSSELNVNALLLGDSALYLCASSGLPGSYNSPLNFGNGTRLTVT.

There are many counts of this clonotype. The chain recombines TRBV28 with TRBJ2-3, with D unresolved. The CDR3 totals 12 residues. CDR1 and CDR2 from the germline V gene are MDHEN and SYDVKM. V gave up 8 bases and J gave up 0 bases, with 6 bases separating them. CDR3 residues: CASEGSTDTQYF. CDR3 in DNA: TGTGCCAGCGAAGGTAGCACAGATACGCAGTATTTT.

This clonotype appeared many times. The J gene is TRBJ2-5, the V gene TRBV20-1; TRBD2 is a possible D gene (5 bases). Deletions cut 2 bases from V and 6 bases from J, with 13 bases between. The CDR3 is 13 amino acids. Looked up from germline, CDR1 is DFQATT and CDR2 is SNEGSKA (reference sequence). CDR3 amino acids: CSARPAAVQTQYF. CDR3 nucleotides: TGCAGTGCTAGACCAGCGGCCGTGCAGACCCAGTACTTC.

The table lists this clonotype with many counts. The J gene is TRBJ2-5, the V gene TRBV12-3 or TRBV12-4; D may be TRBD1 (5 bases). The V end was cut by 2 bases, the J end by 2 bases, with 9 bases between. This CDR3 spans 14 amino acids. The CDR3 loop reads CASSLSGRQETQYF. The CDR3 DNA follows: TGTGCCAGCAGTTTATCAGGGCGACAAGAGACCCAGTACTTC.

This clonotype was recorded many times. The chain employs TRBV5-1 and TRBJ2-1; TRBD1 might be the D (6 bases). The CDR3 totals 14 residues. V lost 6 bases, J lost 6 bases, and 16 bases lay in between. CDR1 is SGHRS, CDR2 YFSETQ, per germline. CDR3 DNA sequence: TGCGCCAGCACCCCCTCCGGGACAACCAATGAGCAGTTCTTC. Protein sequence: CASTPSGTTNEQFF.

As concerns this clonotype: A much larger clone lies one base from this, so it may be a read error. Without the conserved terminal phenylalanine or tryptophan, this CDR3 likely stems from a read error. The gene calls are TRBV12-3 or TRBV12-4 and TRBJ2-5; weak D call: TRBD2 (6 bases). Deletions cut 6 bases from V and 4 bases from J, with 12 bases between. This CDR3 comprises 13 residues. CDR3: CASSGGMGETQYC. CDR3 bases: TGTGCCAGCAGCGGGGGTATGGGAGAGACCCAGTACTGC.

This clonotype was picked up a small number of times. Relative to the germline gene, one junction end is altered; a read error may explain this. This rearrangement joins TRBV24-1 to TRBJ1-5, with 7 positions matching TRBD1. The V gene's germline CDR1 is KGHDR and CDR2 SFDVKD. The CDR3 consists of 20 residues. The CDR3 region is CATSDVRTGHRLYSNQPQNF. CDR3 in DNA: TGTGCCACCAGTGATGTACGGACAGGACACCGACTTTATAGCAATCAGCCCCAGAATTTT.

This clonotype was recorded at least ten times. The chain carries TRBV5-1 and TRBJ1-1; D not certain. This CDR3 has 14 residues. The germline V gene has CDR1 SGHRS and CDR2 YFSETQ. V lost 4 bases, J lost 1 base, and 11 bases lay in between. DNA of the CDR3: TGCGCCAGCAGCCGCAGTCCCCCGAACACTGAAGCTTTCTTT. The encoded protein is CASSRSPPNTEAFF. The full variable domain, with the rest looked up from reference TRBV5-1 and TRBJ1-1, is KAGVTQTPRYLIKTRGQQVTLSCSPISGHRSVSWYQQTPGQGLQFLFEYFSETQRNKGNFPGRFSGRQFSNSRSEMNVSTLELGDSALYLCASSRSPPNTEAFFGQGTRLTVV.

This clonotype was counted ten times or more. The gene calls are TRBV5-5 and TRBJ2-2; D remains unclear. Germline loops: CDR1 SGHKS, CDR2 YYEKEE (reference sequence). V was shortened by 1 base and J by 5 bases, with 15 bases between the two germline ends. CDR3 length: 16 amino acids. The CDR3 DNA reads as TGTGCCAGCAGCTTGAAACGGCAGTTTGATACCGGGGAGCTGTTTTTT. This translates into CASSLKRQFDTGELFF. Full variable domain (outside the CDR3, taken from reference TRBV5-5 and TRBJ2-2): DAGVTQSPTHLIKTRGQQVTLRCSPISGHKSVSWYQQVLGQGPQFIFQYYEKEERGRGNFPDRFSARQFPNYSSELNVNALLLGDSALYLCASSLKRQFDTGELFFGEGSRLTVL.

This clonotype was observed at least ten times. The CDR3 is CASSLTGANTEAFF. CDR3 in DNA: TGTGCCAGCAGCTTGACGGGGGCGAACACTGAAGCTTTCTTT. The V call is TRBV7-9, the J call TRBJ1-1; TRBD1 is a possible D gene (6 bases). CDR1 and CDR2 from the germline V gene are SEHNR and FQNEAQ (reference sequence). The CDR3 has 14 amino acids. The V end lost 3 bases, the J end lost 1 base, and 9 bases lay between the germline ends.

This clonotype was counted a few times. The chain employs TRBV20-1 and TRBJ2-7, with no clear D. The germline V gene has CDR1 DFQATT and CDR2 SNEGSKA (reference sequence). This CDR3 region has 14 residues. The ends were cut back, 1 base at V and 2 bases at J, with 12 bases in the middle. Written as DNA, the CDR3 is TGCAGTGCTAGAGCGACGACAACTACCTACGAGCAGTACTTC. It is translated as CSARATTTTYEQYF.